The rows below give T cell receptor beta chains drawn from one sample of a study of shared clonotypes between healthy human individuals. Produced via immunoSEQ multiplex PCR; TCRdb's table is partial and in-frame only. Counted here are about 1.9 million clones, around 93% occurring once; the ten biggest clones make up about 1.6%. The specimen was naive CD8+ T cells from PBMCs. These receptors were taken from a man between 18 and 29 years old in good health. Some clones in this sample may be carry-over from other donors' samples. CDR3s include the opening cysteine and the closing phenylalanine or tryptophan. The D gene is left open where the match is weak. The size of a clone is reported for some rows only, either as once, few or many, or as a class for expanded clones.

once | NA | TRBJ1-1 | TRBV28 | CASSLLIAGPVNTEAFF | TGTGCCAGCAGTTTATTGATAGCAGGACCGGTGAACACTGAAGCTTTCTTT
NA | NA | TRBJ2-7 | TRBV29-1 | CSVVPVSGHTYEQYF | TGCAGCGTTGTCCCCGTGTCAGGACACACCTACGAGCAGTACTTC
NA | NA | TRBJ1-5 | TRBV28 | CASSLYRDGSATQHF | TGTGCCAGCAGTTTATACAGGGATGGAAGCGCCACCCAGCATTTT
NA | TRBD2 | TRBJ2-3 | TRBV6-1 | CASSEVIAGGPGTDTQYF | TGTGCCAGCAGTGAAGTAATAGCGGGAGGGCCGGGCACAGATACGCAGTATTTT
NA | TRBD1 | TRBJ2-7 | TRBV18 | CASSPIRDRGPEQYF | TGTGCCAGCTCACCTATCCGGGACAGGGGGCCCGAGCAGTACTTC
NA | NA | TRBJ2-6 | TRBV7-9 | CASSPRTAGANVLTF | TGTGCCAGCAGCCCTCGGACTGCTGGGGCCAACGTCCTGACTTTC
once | TRBD2 | TRBJ2-1 | TRBV7-9 | CASSLRLAANNEQFF | TGTGCCAGCAGCTTAAGACTAGCGGCTAACAATGAGCAGTTCTTC
NA | NA | TRBJ2-7 | TRBV25-1 | CASSDGGWTKLAYEQYF | TGTGCCAGCAGTGATGGGGGGTGGACCAAGCTAGCCTACGAGCAGTACTTC
NA | NA | TRBJ1-3 | TRBV10-3 | CAISEGLRASGNTIYF | TGTGCCATCAGTGAGGGCCTCCGGGCATCCGGAAACACCATATATTTT
NA | NA | TRBJ2-7 | TRBV7-8 | CASSPVGGEQYF | TGTGCCAGCAGCCCTGTGGGGGGAGAGCAGTACTTC
NA | TRBD2 | TRBJ2-1 | TRBV28 | CASTRRGAYNEQFF | TGTGCCAGCACCCGCCGGGGGGCCTACAATGAGCAGTTCTTC
NA | NA | TRBJ2-1 | TRBV6-1 | CASSEAVWGYNEQFF | TGTGCCAGCAGTGAAGCTGTCTGGGGATACAATGAGCAGTTCTTC
NA | TRBD2 | TRBJ2-7 | TRBV5-1 | CASRTSGNFYEQYF | TGCGCCAGCAGAACTAGCGGGAACTTCTACGAGCAGTACTTC
NA | NA | TRBJ1-1 | TRBV28 | CASSLLGENTEAFF | TGTGCCAGCAGTTTACTAGGAGAGAACACTGAAGCTTTCTTT
once | NA | TRBJ1-1 | TRBV19 | CASSTLPRGRDTEAFF | TGTGCCAGTAGTACCCTCCCCCGGGGGAGGGACACTGAAGCTTTCTTT
NA | NA | TRBJ2-1 | TRBV9 | CASSTWDSYNEQFF | TGTGCCAGCAGCACTTGGGACTCTTACAATGAGCAGTTCTTC
NA | NA | TRBJ2-7 | TRBV29-1 | CSVVGDTSEQYF | TGCAGCGTCGTTGGCGACACGAGCGAGCAGTACTTC
NA | NA | TRBJ2-5 | TRBV27 | CASSFVRAALQETQYF | TGTGCCAGCAGTTTCGTCCGAGCGGCCCTCCAAGAGACCCAGTACTTC
NA | NA | TRBJ1-1 | TRBV13 | CASSLISLSTEAFF | TGTGCCAGCAGCTTAATATCCCTCAGCACTGAAGCTTTCTTT
NA | TRBD1 | TRBJ2-5 | TRBV19 | CASSIVGTGGLETQYF | TGTGCCAGTAGTATCGTCGGGACAGGGGGCTTAGAGACCCAGTACTTC
NA | TRBD2 | TRBJ2-3 | TRBV19 | CASSGRASTDTQYF | TGTGCCAGTAGCGGGAGGGCAAGCACAGATACGCAGTATTTT
NA | NA | TRBJ2-7 | TRBV10-1 | CASSEFPGSSYEQYF | TGCGCCAGCAGTGAGTTTCCGGGCAGTTCCTACGAGCAGTACTTC
NA | NA | TRBJ2-1 | TRBV5-1 | CASSLGLYNEQFF | TGCGCCAGCAGCCTAGGACTTTACAATGAGCAGTTCTTC
NA | NA | TRBJ1-1 | TRBV19 | CASSMDRRGATEAFF | TGTGCCAGTAGTATGGACAGACGTGGGGCCACTGAAGCTTTCTTT
NA | NA | TRBJ1-2 | TRBV7-9 | CASSPQGLHGYTF | TGTGCCAGCAGCCCACAGGGATTGCATGGCTACACCTTC
NA | NA | TRBJ2-7 | TRBV28 | CASSLDGAAYEQYF | TGTGCCAGCAGTTTAGACGGGGCCGCCTACGAGCAGTACTTC
once | NA | TRBJ2-1 | TRBV25-1 | CASTQGRFNEQFF | TGTGCCAGCACCCAAGGGAGGTTCAATGAGCAGTTCTTC
NA | TRBD2 | TRBJ2-1 | TRBV7-3 | CASSLVSSGSGEQFF | TGTGCCAGCAGCTTAGTGTCTAGCGGGAGCGGTGAGCAGTTCTTC
NA | TRBD2 | TRBJ2-7 | TRBV4-3 | CASSLGRRGDEQYF | TGCGCCAGCAGCCTCGGGAGGCGTGGCGACGAGCAGTACTTC
once | TRBD2 | TRBJ2-7 | TRBV18 | CASSSITSGASYEQYF | TGTGCCAGCTCATCCATTACTAGCGGGGCTAGCTACGAGCAGTACTTC
NA | NA | TRBJ1-1 | TRBV30 | CAWSVTKSGTEAFF | TGTGCCTGGAGTGTAACGAAGAGCGGTACTGAAGCTTTCTTT
once | TRBD2 | TRBJ2-1 | TRBV4-3 | CASSQDGAGGLYEQFF | TGCGCCAGCAGCCAAGATGGGGCGGGAGGGCTCTATGAGCAGTTCTTC
once | TRBD2 | TRBJ2-1 | TRBV7-6 | CASSSKASGVQTGNEQFF | TGTGCCAGCAGCTCCAAAGCTAGCGGGGTTCAGACTGGCAATGAGCAGTTCTTC
few | TRBD2 | TRBJ2-2 | TRBV28 | CASSLAGATGELFF | TGTGCCAGCAGTCTAGCGGGAGCCACCGGGGAGCTGTTTTTT
NA | TRBD2 | TRBJ2-3 | TRBV9 | CASSVVGRIAGFTDTQYF | TGTGCCAGCAGCGTAGTCGGGAGGATAGCGGGATTTACAGATACGCAGTATTTT
NA | TRBD1 | TRBJ2-7 | TRBV28 | CASSWWGTANSYEQYF | TGTGCCAGCAGCTGGTGGGGGACAGCCAACTCCTACGAGCAGTACTTC
NA | TRBD1 | TRBJ2-1 | TRBV7-9 | CASSSGTGYNEQFF | TGTGCCAGCAGCTCCGGGACAGGGTACAATGAGCAGTTCTTC
once | NA | TRBJ2-7 | TRBV2 | CASSELGPYEQYF | TGTGCCAGCAGTGAGCTTGGCCCCTACGAGCAGTACTTC
NA | NA | TRBJ2-7 | TRBV27 | CASSLSSGTVTYEQYF | TGTGCCAGCAGTTTATCTTCAGGGACGGTGACCTACGAGCAGTACTTC
NA | NA | TRBJ1-1 | TRBV29-1 | CSVLTGYEAFF | TGCAGCGTGCTTACAGGCTATGAAGCTTTCTTT
NA | TRBD2 | TRBJ2-5 | TRBV11-2 | CASSLVRAGVETQYF | TGTGCCAGCAGCTTAGTGAGGGCGGGAGTAGAGACCCAGTACTTC
NA | TRBD2 | TRBJ2-3 | TRBV27 | CASSYRTRATDTQYF | TGTGCCAGCAGTTATCGGACTAGGGCCACAGATACGCAGTATTTT
NA | TRBD1 | TRBJ2-1 | TRBV28 | CASSPYRQGNEQFF | TGTGCCAGCAGCCCCTACCGACAGGGGAATGAGCAGTTCTTC
NA | TRBD1 | TRBJ2-4 | TRBV10-3 | CAISEGLGQVEYF | TGTGCCATCAGTGAGGGGCTAGGACAGGTTGAGTACTTC
NA | NA | TRBJ2-1 | TRBV6-5 | CASSYAYEQFF | TGTGCCAGCAGTTACGCGTATGAGCAGTTCTTC